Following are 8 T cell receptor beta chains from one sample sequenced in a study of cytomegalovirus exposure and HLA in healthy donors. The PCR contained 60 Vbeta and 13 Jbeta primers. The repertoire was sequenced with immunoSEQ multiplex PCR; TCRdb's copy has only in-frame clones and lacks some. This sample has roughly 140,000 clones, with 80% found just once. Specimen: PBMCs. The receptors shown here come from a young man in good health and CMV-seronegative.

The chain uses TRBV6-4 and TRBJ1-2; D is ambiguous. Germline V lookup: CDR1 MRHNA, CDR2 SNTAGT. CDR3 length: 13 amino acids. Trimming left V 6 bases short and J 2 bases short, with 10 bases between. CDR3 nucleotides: TGTGCCAGCAGCCGAGGAGGGAACTATGGCTACACCTTC. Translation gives CASSRGGNYGYTF.

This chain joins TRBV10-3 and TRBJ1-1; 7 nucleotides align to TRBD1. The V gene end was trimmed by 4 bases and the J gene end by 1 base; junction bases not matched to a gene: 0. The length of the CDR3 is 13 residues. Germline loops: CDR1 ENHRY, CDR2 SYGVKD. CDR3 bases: TGTGCCATCAGTGGGACAGGGAACACTGAAGCTTTCTTT. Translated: CAISGTGNTEAFF.

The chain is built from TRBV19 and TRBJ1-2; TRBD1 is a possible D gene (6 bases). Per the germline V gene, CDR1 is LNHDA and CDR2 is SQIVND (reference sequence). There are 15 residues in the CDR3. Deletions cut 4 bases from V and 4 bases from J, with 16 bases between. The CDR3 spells CASSRDWTAVYGYTF. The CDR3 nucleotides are TGTGCCAGTAGTAGAGACTGGACAGCGGTCTATGGCTACACCTTC.

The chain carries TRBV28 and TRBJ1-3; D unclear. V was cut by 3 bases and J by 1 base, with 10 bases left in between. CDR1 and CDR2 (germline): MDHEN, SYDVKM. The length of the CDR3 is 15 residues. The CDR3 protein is CASSLGTHSGNTIYF. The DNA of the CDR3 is TGTGCCAGCAGTTTGGGCACACATTCTGGAAACACCATATATTTT. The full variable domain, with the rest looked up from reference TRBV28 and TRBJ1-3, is DVKVTQSSRYLVKRTGEKVFLECVQDMDHENMFWYRQDPGLGLRLIYFSYDVKMKEKGDIPEGYSVSREKKERFSLILESASTNQTSMYLCASSLGTHSGNTIYFGEGSWLTVV.

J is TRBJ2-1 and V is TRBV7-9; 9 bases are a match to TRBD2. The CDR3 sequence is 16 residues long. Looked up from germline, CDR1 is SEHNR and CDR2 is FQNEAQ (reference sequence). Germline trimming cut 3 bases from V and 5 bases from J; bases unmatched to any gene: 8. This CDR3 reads CASSFTGTSFDNEQFF. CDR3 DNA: TGTGCCAGCAGCTTCACCGGGACTAGCTTTGACAATGAGCAGTTCTTC.

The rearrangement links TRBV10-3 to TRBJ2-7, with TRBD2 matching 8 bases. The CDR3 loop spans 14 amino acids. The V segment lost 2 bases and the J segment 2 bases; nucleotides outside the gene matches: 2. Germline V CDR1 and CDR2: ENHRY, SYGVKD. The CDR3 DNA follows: TGTGCCATCAGTGAGACTAGCGGACCCTACGAGCAGTACTTC. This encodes CAISETSGPYEQYF.

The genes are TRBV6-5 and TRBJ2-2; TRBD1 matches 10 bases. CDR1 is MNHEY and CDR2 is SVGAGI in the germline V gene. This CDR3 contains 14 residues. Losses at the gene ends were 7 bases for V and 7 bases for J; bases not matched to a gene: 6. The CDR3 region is CASTTTGGYGELFF. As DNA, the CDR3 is TGTGCCAGCACCACGACAGGGGGCTACGGGGAGCTGTTTTTT.

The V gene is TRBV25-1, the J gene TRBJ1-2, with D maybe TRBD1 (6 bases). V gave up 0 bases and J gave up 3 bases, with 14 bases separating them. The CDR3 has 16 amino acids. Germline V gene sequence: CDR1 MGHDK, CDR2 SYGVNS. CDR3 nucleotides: TGTGCCAGCAGTGAATATAATGGCCAGGGGCACTATGGCTACACCTTC. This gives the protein CASSEYNGQGHYGYTF.